This TCR beta chain is from a study of blood T cells in healthy people across ages. The authors ran a second PCR of about 7 to 11 cycles using a sample-barcoded 5' primer and a J-beta primer mix. Researchers report that a template-switch adaptor with 12 random nucleotides tagged each cDNA molecule. In TCRdb, the 5' RACE reads were re-called with MiXCR into one record per CDR3 protein. There are hundreds of thousands of distinct CDR3 sequences in the sample; about 34% occur only once, and approximately 15% lies in the top ten. V trimming: 4 bases; J trimming: 6 bases; junction bases outside the gene matches: 3. Germline CDR1 DFQATT, CDR2 SNEGSKA (reference sequence). The CDR3 consists of 13 residues. This clonotype was seen at least ten times.

The sample consisted of blood. V gene TRBV20-1 combines with J gene TRBJ2-1; 10 bases match TRBD1. The sequence derives from a woman aged 80 or older in good health. In DNA form, the CDR3 reads TGCAGTGCTAAGGGACAGGGGCCCAATGAGCAGTTCTTC. As protein: CSAKGQGPNEQFF.